A selection of T cell receptor beta chains follows, all from one sample in a study of blood T cell repertoires in COVID-19. The data were produced by immunoSEQ multiplex PCR, yet TCRdb's version contains in-frame clones alone and is incomplete. The sample shows around 170,000 clones, over 80% of them seen only once. The specimen sequenced was peripheral blood. The source of these receptors is an older woman with acute or convalescent COVID-19. CDR3s include the opening cysteine and the closing phenylalanine or tryptophan. A D gene is named only where the DNA matches it firmly. The listing skips clone size in some rows; elsewhere it reads once, few, many or a size class.

clone_size j_call v_call d_call cdr3_nt cdr3_aa
- TRBJ2-1 TRBV7-9 TRBD1 TGTGCCAGCAGCCCCGGGACAGGGGACAATGAGCAGTTCTTC CASSPGTGDNEQFF
- TRBJ1-1 TRBV29-1 - TGCAGCGCCGGCTCCGGGTCCAAAGCTTTCTTT CSAGSGSKAFF
once TRBJ1-5 TRBV5-6 - TGTGCCAGCGCGAAGACAGGACTTAATCAGCCCCAGCATTTT CASAKTGLNQPQHF
- TRBJ2-7 TRBV5-1 TRBD2 TGCGCCAGCAGCTTGCTGCGGGGGGGAATCTACGAGCAGTACTTC CASSLLRGGIYEQYF
once TRBJ1-2 TRBV28 TRBD1 TGTGCCAGCAGTTTAGGGTTGGGGACAGGGGTGTATGGCTACACCTTC CASSLGLGTGVYGYTF
- TRBJ2-7 TRBV20-1 TRBD2 TGCAGTGCTAGTTCTTCCGGGGGGACCTACGAGCAGTACTTC CSASSSGGTYEQYF
- TRBJ2-7 TRBV7-2 - TGTGCCAGCAGCTTTGGAGGGGCAAGGGACTACGAGCAGTACTTC CASSFGGARDYEQYF
- TRBJ2-5 TRBV2 TRBD2 TGTGCCAGTGTTCGGCCTAGCGGGGGGGTAGAGACCCAGTACTTC CASVRPSGGVETQYF
- TRBJ1-1 TRBV12-3/TRBV12-4 - TGTGCCAGCAGTGGGGGGAAATACACTGAAGCTTTCTTT CASSGGKYTEAFF
- TRBJ2-7 TRBV5-1 TRBD2 TGCGCCAGCAGCCCGACTAGCGGGGTATACGAGCAGTACTTC CASSPTSGVYEQYF
- TRBJ2-1 TRBV5-5 TRBD2 TGTGCCAGCAGCTCCATTCTGACTAGCGGGGCCTCCAATGAGCAGTTCTTC CASSSILTSGASNEQFF
- TRBJ1-5 TRBV19 TRBD1 TGTGCCAGTACTCTCCAGGGGGCCGTAGGGCAGCCCCAGCATTTT CASTLQGAVGQPQHF
- TRBJ2-3 TRBV5-1 TRBD2 TGCGCCAGCCAGCGGGGGGCTAGCACAGATACGCAGTATTTT CASQRGASTDTQYF
- TRBJ1-1 TRBV7-2 - TGTGCCAGCAGCTTAGAGGACAGCTGGAACACTGAAGCTTTCTTT CASSLEDSWNTEAFF
- TRBJ1-3 TRBV7-9 - TGTGCCAGCAGCGTGGCGGCACTGAACTCTGGAAACACCATATATTTT CASSVAALNSGNTIYF
- TRBJ2-1 TRBV10-3 TRBD2 TGTGCCATCAAGGTAGGTGGCGGGAGTGAGCAGTTCTTC CAIKVGGGSEQFF
- TRBJ2-7 TRBV7-2 - TGTGCCAGCAGGTACAGGGACTACGAGCAGTACTTC CASRYRDYEQYF
once TRBJ2-1 TRBV6-5 TRBD1 TGTGCCAGCAGCCTAGACAGGGCCCCGAACAATGAGCAGTTCTTC CASSLDRAPNNEQFF
- TRBJ1-6 TRBV5-4 - TGTGCCAGCAGCTTGGAGCCGACCTATAATTCACCCCTCCACTTT CASSLEPTYNSPLHF
few TRBJ2-7 TRBV29-1 TRBD1 TGCAGCGGTCGACAGGGGGCCAGCTACGAGCAGTACTTC CSGRQGASYEQYF
- TRBJ1-3 TRBV19 TRBD1 TGTGCCAGTAGTCGGGACAGGGCGCCTGGAAACACCATATATTTT CASSRDRAPGNTIYF
- TRBJ1-4 TRBV5-1 TRBD1 TGCGCCAGCAGCTTGGACAGGGGGCGCGAAAAACTGTTTTTT CASSLDRGREKLFF
- TRBJ2-2 TRBV7-2 - TGTGCCAGCAGCTTAGGCGGGAACACCGGGGAGCTGTTTTTT CASSLGGNTGELFF
- TRBJ2-2 TRBV5-4 - TGTGCCAGCAGCTTGGTCTTGGGCCAAACCGGGGAGCTGTTTTTT CASSLVLGQTGELFF